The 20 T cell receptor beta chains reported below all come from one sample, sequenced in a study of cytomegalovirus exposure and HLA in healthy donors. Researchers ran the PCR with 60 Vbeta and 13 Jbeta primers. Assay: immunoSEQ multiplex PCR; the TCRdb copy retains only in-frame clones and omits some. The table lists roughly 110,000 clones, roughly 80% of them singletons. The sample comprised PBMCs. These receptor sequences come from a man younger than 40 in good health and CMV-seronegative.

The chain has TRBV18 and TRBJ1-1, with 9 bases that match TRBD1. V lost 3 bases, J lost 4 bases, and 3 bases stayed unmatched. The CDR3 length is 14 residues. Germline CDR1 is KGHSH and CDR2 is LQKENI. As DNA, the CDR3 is TGTGCCAGCTCACCGCAGACAGGGGGCACTGAAGCTTTCTTT. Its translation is CASSPQTGGTEAFF.

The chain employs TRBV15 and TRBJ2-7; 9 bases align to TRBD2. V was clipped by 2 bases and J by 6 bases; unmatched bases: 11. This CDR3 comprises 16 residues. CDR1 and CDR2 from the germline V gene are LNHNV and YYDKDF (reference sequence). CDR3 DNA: TGTGCCACCAGCAGAAAATTTTCTAGCGGGGCCGGCGAGCAGTACTTC. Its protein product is CATSRKFSSGAGEQYF.

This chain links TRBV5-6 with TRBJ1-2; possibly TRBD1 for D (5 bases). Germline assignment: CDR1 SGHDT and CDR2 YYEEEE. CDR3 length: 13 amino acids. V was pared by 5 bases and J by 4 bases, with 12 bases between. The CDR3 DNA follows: TGTGCCAGCAGATTAACCGGGGGCTATGGCTACACCTTC. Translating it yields CASRLTGGYGYTF.

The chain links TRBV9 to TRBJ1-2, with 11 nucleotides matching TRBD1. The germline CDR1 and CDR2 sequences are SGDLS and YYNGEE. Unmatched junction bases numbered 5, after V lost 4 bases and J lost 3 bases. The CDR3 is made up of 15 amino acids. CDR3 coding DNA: TGTGCCAGCAGCCCCTGGACAGGGGGCGACTATGGCTACACCTTC. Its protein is CASSPWTGGDYGYTF.

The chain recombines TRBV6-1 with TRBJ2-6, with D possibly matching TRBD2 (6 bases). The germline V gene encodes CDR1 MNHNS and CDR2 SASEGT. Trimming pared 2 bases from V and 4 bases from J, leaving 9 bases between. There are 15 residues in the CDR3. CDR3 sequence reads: CASSEWGVGANVLTF. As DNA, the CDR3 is TGTGCCAGCAGTGAATGGGGGGTCGGGGCCAACGTCCTGACTTTC.

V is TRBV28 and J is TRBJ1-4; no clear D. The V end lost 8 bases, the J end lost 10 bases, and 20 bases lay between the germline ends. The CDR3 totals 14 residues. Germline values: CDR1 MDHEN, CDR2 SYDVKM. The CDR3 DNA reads TGTGCCAGCGCCCCTGGTTCGGGGTGGGGAAAACTGTTTTTT. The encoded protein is CASAPGSGWGKLFF.

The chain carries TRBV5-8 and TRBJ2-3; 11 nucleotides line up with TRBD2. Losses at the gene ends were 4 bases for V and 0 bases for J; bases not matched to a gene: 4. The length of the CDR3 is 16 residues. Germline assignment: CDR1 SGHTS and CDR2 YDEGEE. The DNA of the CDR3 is TGTGCCAGCAGCCCCTGGACTAGCGGGAGCACAGATACGCAGTATTTT. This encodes CASSPWTSGSTDTQYF.

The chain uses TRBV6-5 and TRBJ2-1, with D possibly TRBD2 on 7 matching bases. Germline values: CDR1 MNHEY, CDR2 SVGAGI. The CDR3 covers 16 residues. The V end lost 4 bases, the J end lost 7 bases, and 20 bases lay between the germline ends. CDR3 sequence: CASSFSSRGAWNEQFF. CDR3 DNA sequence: TGTGCCAGCAGTTTCAGTAGCCGGGGGGCATGGAATGAGCAGTTCTTC.

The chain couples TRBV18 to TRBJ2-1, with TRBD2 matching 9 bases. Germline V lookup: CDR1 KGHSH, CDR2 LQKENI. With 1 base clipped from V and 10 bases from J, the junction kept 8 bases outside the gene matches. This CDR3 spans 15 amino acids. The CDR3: CASSPLGLAPLEQFF. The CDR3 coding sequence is TGTGCCAGCTCACCACTCGGACTAGCGCCCCTCGAGCAGTTCTTC.

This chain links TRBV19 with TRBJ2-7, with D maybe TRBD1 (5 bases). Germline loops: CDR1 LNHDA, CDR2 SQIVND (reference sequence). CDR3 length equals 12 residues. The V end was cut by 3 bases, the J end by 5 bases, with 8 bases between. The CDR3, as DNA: TGTGCCAGTAGTATTCAGGGTGACGAGCAGTACTTC. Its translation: CASSIQGDEQYF.

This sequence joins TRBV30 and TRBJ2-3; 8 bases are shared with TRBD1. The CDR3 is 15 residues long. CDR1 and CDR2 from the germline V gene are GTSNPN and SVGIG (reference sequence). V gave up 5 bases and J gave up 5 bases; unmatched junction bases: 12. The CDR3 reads CAWEGGQGAVDTQYF. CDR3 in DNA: TGTGCCTGGGAGGGAGGCCAGGGGGCGGTAGATACGCAGTATTTT.

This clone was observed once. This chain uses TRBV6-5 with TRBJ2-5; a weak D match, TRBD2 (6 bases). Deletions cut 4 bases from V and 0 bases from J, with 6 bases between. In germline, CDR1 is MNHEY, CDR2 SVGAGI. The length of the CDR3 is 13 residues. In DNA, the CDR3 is TGTGCCAGCAGTTGGGACTACCAAGAGACCCAGTACTTC. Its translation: CASSWDYQETQYF.

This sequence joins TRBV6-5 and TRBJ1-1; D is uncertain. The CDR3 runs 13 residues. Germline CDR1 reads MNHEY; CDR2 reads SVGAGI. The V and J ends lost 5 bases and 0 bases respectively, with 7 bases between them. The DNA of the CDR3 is TGTGCCAGCAGTCTACGGGTGAACACTGAAGCTTTCTTT. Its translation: CASSLRVNTEAFF.

The CDR3 region has the DNA TGTGCCAGAAGCTCAATCTCCCCAGGAGAGCGGGCACCCACAGATACGCAGTATTTT. As protein: CARSSISPGERAPTDTQYF. V usage is TRBV7-5 and J usage is TRBJ2-3; TRBD2, the table's D call, was not compared with the DNA. TRBV7-5 is termed a pseudogene. CDR3 length equals 19 residues.

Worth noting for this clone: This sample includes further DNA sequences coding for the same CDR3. The CDR3 here is CASSYNRGNQPQHF. Written as DNA, the CDR3 is TGTGCCAGCAGTTACAATCGCGGCAATCAGCCCCAGCATTTT. The chain has TRBV6-5 and TRBJ1-5; D call uncertain. The CDR3 runs 14 residues. Germline V lookup: CDR1 MNHEY, CDR2 SVGAGI. V was clipped by 2 bases and J by 2 bases, with 7 bases between them.

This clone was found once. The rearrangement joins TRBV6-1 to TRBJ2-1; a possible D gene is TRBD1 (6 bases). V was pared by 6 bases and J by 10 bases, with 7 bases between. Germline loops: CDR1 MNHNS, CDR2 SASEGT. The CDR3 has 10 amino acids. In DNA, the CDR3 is TGTGCCAGCAGACAGGGCGAGCAGTTCTTC. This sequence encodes CASRQGEQFF.

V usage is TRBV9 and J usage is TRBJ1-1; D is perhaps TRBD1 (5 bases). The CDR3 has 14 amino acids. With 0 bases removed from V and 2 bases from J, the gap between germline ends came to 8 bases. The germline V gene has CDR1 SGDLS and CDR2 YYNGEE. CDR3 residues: CASSVEGVNTEAFF. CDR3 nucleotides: TGTGCCAGCAGCGTAGAAGGGGTAAACACTGAAGCTTTCTTT.

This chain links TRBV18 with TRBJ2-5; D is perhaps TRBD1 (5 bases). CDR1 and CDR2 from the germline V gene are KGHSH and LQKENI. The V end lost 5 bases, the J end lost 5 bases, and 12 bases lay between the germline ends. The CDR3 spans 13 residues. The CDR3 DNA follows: TGTGCCAGCTCAATGGACATGGGGGAGACCCAGTACTTC. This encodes CASSMDMGETQYF.

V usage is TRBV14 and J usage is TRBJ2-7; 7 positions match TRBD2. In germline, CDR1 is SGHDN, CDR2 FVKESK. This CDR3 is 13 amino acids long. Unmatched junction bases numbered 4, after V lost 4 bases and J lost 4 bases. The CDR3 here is CASSRGLFYEQYF. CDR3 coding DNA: TGTGCCAGCAGCCGGGGACTATTTTACGAGCAGTACTTC.

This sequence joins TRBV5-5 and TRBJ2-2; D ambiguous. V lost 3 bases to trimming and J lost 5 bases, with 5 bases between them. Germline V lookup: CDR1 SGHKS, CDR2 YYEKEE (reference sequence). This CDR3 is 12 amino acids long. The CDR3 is CASSSSTGELFF. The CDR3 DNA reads TGTGCCAGCAGCTCCTCTACCGGGGAGCTGTTTTTT.